This T cell receptor beta chain is drawn from a study of blood T cell repertoires in COVID-19. This CDR3 comprises 12 residues. V was shortened by 3 bases and J by 6 bases, with 11 bases between the two germline ends. CDR1 and CDR2 (germline): GTSNPN, SVGIG (reference sequence). The data were produced by immunoSEQ multiplex PCR, yet TCRdb's version contains in-frame clones alone and is incomplete. The sample lists around 390,000 clones; approximately 90% were seen once. A word on this clone: At the DNA level, this CDR3 is encoded by other sequences in the same sample as well.

The sample comprised PBMCs or T cells enriched from blood (not recorded which). This chain joins TRBV30 and TRBJ1-2; D call uncertain. This TCR came from a woman aged 45-65 years who had recovered from COVID-19. CDR3 sequence reads: CAWSPRVHGYTF. The CDR3 DNA follows: TGTGCCTGGAGCCCCCGCGTCCATGGCTACACCTTC. The variable domain in full, completed from reference TRBV30 and TRBJ1-2, reads SQTIHQWPATLVQPVGSPLSLECTVEGTSNPNLYWYRQAAGRGLQLLFYSVGIGQISSEVPQNLSASRPQDRQFILSSKKLLLSDSGFYLCAWSPRVHGYTFGSGTRLTVV.